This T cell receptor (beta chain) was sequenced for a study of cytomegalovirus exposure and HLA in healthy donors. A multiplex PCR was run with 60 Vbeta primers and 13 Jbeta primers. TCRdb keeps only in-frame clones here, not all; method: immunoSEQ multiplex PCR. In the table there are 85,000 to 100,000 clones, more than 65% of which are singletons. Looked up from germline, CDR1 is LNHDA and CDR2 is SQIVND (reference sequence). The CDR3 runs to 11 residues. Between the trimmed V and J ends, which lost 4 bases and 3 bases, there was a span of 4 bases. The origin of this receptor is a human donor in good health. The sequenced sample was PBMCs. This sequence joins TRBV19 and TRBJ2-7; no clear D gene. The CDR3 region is CASSSGYEQYF. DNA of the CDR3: TGTGCCAGTAGTAGCGGCTACGAGCAGTACTTC.